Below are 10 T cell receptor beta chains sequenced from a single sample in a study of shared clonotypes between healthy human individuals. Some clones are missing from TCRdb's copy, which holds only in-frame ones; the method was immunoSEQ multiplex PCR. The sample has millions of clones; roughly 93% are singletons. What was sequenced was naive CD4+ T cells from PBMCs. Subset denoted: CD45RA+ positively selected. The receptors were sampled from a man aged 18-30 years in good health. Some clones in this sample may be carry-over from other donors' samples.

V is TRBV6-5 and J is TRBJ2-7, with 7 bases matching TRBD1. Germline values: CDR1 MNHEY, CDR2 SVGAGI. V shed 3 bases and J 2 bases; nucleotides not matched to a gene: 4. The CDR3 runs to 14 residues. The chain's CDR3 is CASSYSDRAYEQYF. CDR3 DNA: TGTGCCAGCAGTTATTCCGACAGGGCCTACGAGCAGTACTTC.

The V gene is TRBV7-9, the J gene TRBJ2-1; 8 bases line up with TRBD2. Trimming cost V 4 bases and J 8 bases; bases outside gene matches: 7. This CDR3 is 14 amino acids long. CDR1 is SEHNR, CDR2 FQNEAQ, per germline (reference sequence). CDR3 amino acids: CASSSGLGFDEQFF. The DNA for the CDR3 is TGTGCCAGCAGCTCGGGACTAGGGTTCGATGAGCAGTTCTTC.

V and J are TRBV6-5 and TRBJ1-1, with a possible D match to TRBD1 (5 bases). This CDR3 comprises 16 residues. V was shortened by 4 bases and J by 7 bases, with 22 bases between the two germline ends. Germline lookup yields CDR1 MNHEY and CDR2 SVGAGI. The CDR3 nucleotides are TGTGCCAGCAGTTGGGGGGATGGCGGGCGACGTGGTGAAGCTTTCTTT. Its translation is CASSWGDGGRRGEAFF.

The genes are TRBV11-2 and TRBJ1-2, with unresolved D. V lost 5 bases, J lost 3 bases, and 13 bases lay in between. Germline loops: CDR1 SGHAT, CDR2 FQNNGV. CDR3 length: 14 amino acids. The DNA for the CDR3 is TGTGCCAGCAGCCTGAGAGGGCAGGACTATGGCTACACCTTC. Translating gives CASSLRGQDYGYTF. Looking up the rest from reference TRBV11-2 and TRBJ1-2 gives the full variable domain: EAGVAQSPRYKIIEKRQSVAFWCNPISGHATLYWYQQILGQGPKLLIQFQNNGVVDDSQLPKDRFSAERLKGVDSTLKIQPAKLEDSAVYLCASSLRGQDYGYTFGSGTRLTVV.

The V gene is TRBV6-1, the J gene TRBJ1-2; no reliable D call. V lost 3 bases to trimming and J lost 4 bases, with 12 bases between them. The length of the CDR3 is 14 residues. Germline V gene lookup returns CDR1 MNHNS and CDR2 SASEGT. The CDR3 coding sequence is TGTGCCAGCAGTGAGACTCCGAATTCCTATGGCTACACCTTC. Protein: CASSETPNSYGYTF.

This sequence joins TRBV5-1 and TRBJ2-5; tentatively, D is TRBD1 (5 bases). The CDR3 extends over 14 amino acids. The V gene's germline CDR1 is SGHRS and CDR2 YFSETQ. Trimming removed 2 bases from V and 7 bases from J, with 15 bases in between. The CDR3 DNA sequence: TGCGCCAGCAGCTTTGGGGCAGGATTAGGGACCCAGTACTTC. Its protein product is CASSFGAGLGTQYF.

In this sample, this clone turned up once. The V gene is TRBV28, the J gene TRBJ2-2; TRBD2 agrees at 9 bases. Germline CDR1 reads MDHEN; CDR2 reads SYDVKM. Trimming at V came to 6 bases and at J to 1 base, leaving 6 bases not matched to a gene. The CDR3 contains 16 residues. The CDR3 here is CASRSKAGGNTGELFF. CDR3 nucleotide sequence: TGTGCCAGCAGGTCAAAAGCGGGAGGGAACACCGGGGAGCTGTTTTTT.

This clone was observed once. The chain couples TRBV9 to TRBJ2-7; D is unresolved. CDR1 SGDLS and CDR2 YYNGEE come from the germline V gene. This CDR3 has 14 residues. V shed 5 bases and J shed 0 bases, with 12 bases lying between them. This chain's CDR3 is CASRKLGSSYEQYF. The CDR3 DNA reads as TGTGCCAGCAGAAAATTGGGTAGCTCCTACGAGCAGTACTTC.

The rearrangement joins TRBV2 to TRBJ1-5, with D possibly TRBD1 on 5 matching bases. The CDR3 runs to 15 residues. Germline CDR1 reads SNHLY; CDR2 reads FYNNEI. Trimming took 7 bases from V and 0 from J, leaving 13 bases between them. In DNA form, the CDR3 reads TGTGCCAGCACCGAGCAGGGTTATAGCAATCAGCCCCAGCATTTT. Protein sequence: CASTEQGYSNQPQHF.

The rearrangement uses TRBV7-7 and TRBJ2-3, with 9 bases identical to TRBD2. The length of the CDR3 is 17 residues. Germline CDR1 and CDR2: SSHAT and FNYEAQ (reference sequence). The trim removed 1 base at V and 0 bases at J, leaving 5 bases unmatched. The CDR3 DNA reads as TGTGCCAGCAGCTTAGGGAGTAGCGGGAGAAGCACAGATACGCAGTATTTT. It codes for CASSLGSSGRSTDTQYF.